What follows are 11 T cell receptor beta chains derived from one specimen sequenced in a study of T cells of healthy individuals. TCRdb analysed the 5' RACE reads with MiXCR anew, one entry per CDR3 protein. Of some 82,000 distinct CDR3 sequences listed, around 5.1% are singletons. The receptors shown here come from a female donor in good health.

This clonotype has ten or more counts. The chain combines TRBV25-1 with TRBJ2-7; D remains ambiguous. CDR1 and CDR2 from the germline V gene are MGHDK and SYGVNS. The CDR3 has 13 amino acids. Trimming stripped 6 bases from V and 0 bases from J, with 9 bases between. The CDR3 here is CASRPVLSYEQYF. DNA of the CDR3: TGTGCCAGCAGGCCCGTGCTCTCCTACGAGCAGTACTTC.

The J gene is TRBJ1-6, the V gene TRBV12-3 or TRBV12-4; maybe TRBD1 (6 bases). The CDR3 length is 15 residues. Trimming left V 3 bases short and J 0 bases short, with 6 bases between. CDR3 residues: CASSLDSSYNSPLHF. CDR3 in DNA: TGTGCCAGCAGTTTGGACAGCTCCTATAATTCACCCCTCCACTTT.

This clonotype was observed many times. This chain links TRBV10-3 with TRBJ2-2; 10 positions match TRBD1. Losses at the gene ends were 8 bases for V and 3 bases for J; bases not matched to a gene: 3. Germline CDR1 reads ENHRY; CDR2 reads SYGVKD. This CDR3 has 14 residues. Here the CDR3 reads CAIGTGVDTGELFF. In nucleotides, the CDR3 is TGTGCCATCGGGACAGGGGTAGACACCGGGGAGCTGTTTTTT.

This clonotype appeared many times. The genes are TRBV20-1 and TRBJ2-1; 10 bases match TRBD2. The germline gives CDR1 DFQATT, CDR2 SNEGSKA (reference sequence). The CDR3 runs to 15 residues. V gave up 0 bases and J gave up 5 bases; unmatched junction bases: 4. This CDR3 is CSARDGTSDDNEQFF. CDR3 bases: TGCAGTGCTAGAGATGGGACTAGCGACGACAATGAGCAGTTCTTC.

The chain uses TRBV12-3 or TRBV12-4 and TRBJ2-7; TRBD1 matches at 9 bases. With 8 bases clipped from V and 3 bases from J, the junction kept 5 bases outside the gene matches. The CDR3 consists of 13 residues. This CDR3 is CASETGGSYEQYF. Written as DNA, the CDR3 is TGTGCCAGCGAGACAGGGGGTAGCTACGAGCAGTACTTC.

This rearrangement joins TRBV6-6 to TRBJ1-6, with D possibly matching TRBD1 (6 bases). Germline CDR1 and CDR2: MNHNY and SVGAGI (reference sequence). The ends were cut back, 2 bases at V and 7 bases at J, with 9 bases in the middle. The CDR3 sequence is 14 residues long. The CDR3 protein is CASSYEGGNSPLHF. CDR3 DNA: TGTGCCAGCAGTTACGAGGGGGGGAATTCACCCCTCCACTTT.

This chain joins TRBV19 and TRBJ1-2; D is ambiguous. The CDR3 runs 14 residues. Trimming took 7 bases from V and 0 from J, leaving 12 bases between them. Germline V gives CDR1 LNHDA, CDR2 SQIVND (reference sequence). CDR3 protein: CASTPTGPNYGYTF. In DNA, the CDR3 is TGTGCCAGTACCCCGACGGGCCCTAACTATGGCTACACCTTC.

Ten or more counts support this clonotype. The chain employs TRBV9 and TRBJ2-7; 8 bases match TRBD1. CDR1 is SGDLS, CDR2 YYNGEE, per germline. The CDR3 totals 15 residues. V was pared by 0 bases and J by 4 bases, with 6 bases of the junction left unmatched. CDR3 protein: CASSVGPGGVYEQYF. CDR3 DNA: TGTGCCAGCAGCGTAGGTCCAGGGGGCGTTTACGAGCAGTACTTC. Variable domain in full (rest from reference TRBV9 and TRBJ2-7): DSGVTQTPKHLITATGQRVTLRCSPRSGDLSVYWYQQSLDQGLQFLIQYYNGEERAKGNILERFSAQQFPDLHSELNLSSLELGDSALYFCASSVGPGGVYEQYFGPGTRLTVT.

This clonotype was recorded many times. This chain links TRBV27 with TRBJ2-2, with TRBD2 matching 8 bases. CDR1 MNHEY and CDR2 SMNVEV come from the germline V gene (reference sequence). This CDR3 region has 16 residues. V shed 4 bases and J 2 bases; nucleotides not matched to a gene: 6. This CDR3 is CASSSFSGTNTGELFF. The CDR3 nucleotides are TGTGCCAGCAGTTCATTTAGCGGGACTAACACCGGGGAGCTGTTTTTT.

This clonotype showed up just a few times. The chain links TRBV28 to TRBJ1-1, with D uncertain. Per the germline V gene, CDR1 is MDHEN and CDR2 is SYDVKM. V dropped 1 base and J dropped 5 bases, with 5 bases sitting between them. The CDR3 contains 12 residues. CDR3 nucleotide sequence: TGTGCCAGCAGTTTATTACGGACTGAAGCTTTCTTT. This translates into CASSLLRTEAFF.

This clonotype appeared a few times. V gene TRBV6-2 or TRBV6-3 combines with J gene TRBJ2-1; perhaps TRBD2 as D (6 bases). Germline CDR1 is MNHEY and CDR2 is SVGEGT. The germline V and J ends were trimmed by 5 bases and 5 bases, with 22 bases remaining between them. CDR3 length: 17 residues. Here the CDR3 reads CASSRPLATTRNNEQFF. The CDR3 DNA reads TGTGCCAGCAGTCGACCACTAGCCACCACTCGAAACAATGAGCAGTTCTTC.